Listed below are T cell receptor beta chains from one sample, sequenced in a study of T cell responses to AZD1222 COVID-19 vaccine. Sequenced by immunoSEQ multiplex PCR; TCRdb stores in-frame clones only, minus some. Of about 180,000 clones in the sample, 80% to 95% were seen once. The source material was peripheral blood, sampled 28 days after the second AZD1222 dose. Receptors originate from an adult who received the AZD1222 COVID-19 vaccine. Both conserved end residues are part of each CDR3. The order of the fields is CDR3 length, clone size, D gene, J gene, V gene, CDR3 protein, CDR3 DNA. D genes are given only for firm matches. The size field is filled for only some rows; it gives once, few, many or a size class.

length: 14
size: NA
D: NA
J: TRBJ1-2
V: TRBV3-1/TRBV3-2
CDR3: CASSQDAGNYGYTF
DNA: TGTGCCAGCAGCCAAGATGCCGGAAACTATGGCTACACCTTC

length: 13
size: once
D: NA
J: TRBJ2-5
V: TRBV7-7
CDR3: CASSPGGGETQYF
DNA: TGTGCCAGCAGCCCCGGGGGAGGAGAGACCCAGTACTTC

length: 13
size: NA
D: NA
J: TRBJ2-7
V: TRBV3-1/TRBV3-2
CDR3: CASSHPGKNEQYF
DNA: TGTGCCAGCAGCCACCCTGGTAAGAACGAGCAGTACTTC

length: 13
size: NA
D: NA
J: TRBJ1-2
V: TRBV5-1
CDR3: CASSLASTYGYTF
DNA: TGCGCCAGCAGCTTGGCCAGCACCTATGGCTACACCTTC

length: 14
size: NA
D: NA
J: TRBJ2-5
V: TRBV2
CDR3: CASSILRDIETQYF
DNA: TGTGCCAGCAGCATCCTCCGGGACATCGAGACCCAGTACTTC

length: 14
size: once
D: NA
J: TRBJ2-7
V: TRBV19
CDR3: CASKAGHSSYEQYF
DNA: TGTGCCAGTAAGGCGGGACACTCCTCCTACGAGCAGTACTTC

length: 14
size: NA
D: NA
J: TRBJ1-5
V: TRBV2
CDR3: CASSETVGGQPQHF
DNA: TGTGCCAGCAGTGAGACAGTGGGAGGTCAGCCCCAGCATTTT

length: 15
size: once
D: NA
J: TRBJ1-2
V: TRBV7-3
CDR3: CASSPRAGANYGYTF
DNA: TGTGCCAGCAGCCCAAGGGCAGGAGCTAACTATGGCTACACCTTC

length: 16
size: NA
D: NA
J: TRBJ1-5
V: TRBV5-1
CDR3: CASSLDGLGTNQPQHF
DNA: TGCGCCAGCAGCTTGGATGGATTGGGGACCAATCAGCCCCAGCATTTT

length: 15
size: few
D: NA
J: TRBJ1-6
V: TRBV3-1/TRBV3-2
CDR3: CASSQGPLGNSPLHF
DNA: TGTGCCAGCAGCCAGGGACCTCTAGGGAATTCACCCCTCCACTTT

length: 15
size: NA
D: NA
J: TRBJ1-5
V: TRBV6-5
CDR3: CASRIPGDPNQPQHF
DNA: TGTGCCAGCCGGATTCCCGGGGACCCCAATCAGCCCCAGCATTTT

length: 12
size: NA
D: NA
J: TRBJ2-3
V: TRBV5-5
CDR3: CASSFSLDTQYF
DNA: TGTGCCAGCAGCTTTTCTTTGGATACGCAGTATTTT

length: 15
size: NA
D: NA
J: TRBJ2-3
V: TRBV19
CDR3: CASSRQVRVTDTQYF
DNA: TGTGCCAGTAGTAGACAGGTCAGGGTCACAGATACGCAGTATTTT

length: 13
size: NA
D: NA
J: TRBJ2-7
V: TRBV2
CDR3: CASSDFGGYEQYF
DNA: TGTGCCAGCAGTGATTTCGGGGGATACGAGCAGTACTTC

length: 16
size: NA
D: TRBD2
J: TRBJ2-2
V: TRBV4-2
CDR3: CASRETAGANTGELFF
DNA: TGTGCCAGCAGAGAGACAGCGGGAGCGAACACCGGGGAGCTGTTTTTT

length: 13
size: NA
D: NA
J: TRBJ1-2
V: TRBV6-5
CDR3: CASSSGLNYGYTF
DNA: TGTGCCAGCAGCTCCGGCCTTAACTATGGCTACACCTTC

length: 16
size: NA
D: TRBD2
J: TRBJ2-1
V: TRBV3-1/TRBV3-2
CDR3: CASSQEQRGAYNEQFF
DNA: TGTGCCAGCAGCCAAGAACAGCGGGGGGCCTACAATGAGCAGTTCTTC

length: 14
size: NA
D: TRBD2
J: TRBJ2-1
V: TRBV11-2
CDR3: CASNRLAGGYEQFF
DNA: TGTGCCAGCAACCGACTAGCGGGGGGCTATGAGCAGTTCTTC

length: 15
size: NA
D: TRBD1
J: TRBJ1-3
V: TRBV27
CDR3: CASRETGLTGNTIYF
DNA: TGTGCCAGCAGGGAGACAGGGCTCACCGGAAACACCATATATTTT

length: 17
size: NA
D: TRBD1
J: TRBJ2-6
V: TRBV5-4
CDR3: CASSLGQGISGANVLTF
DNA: TGTGCCAGCAGCCTGGGACAGGGGATCTCTGGGGCCAACGTCCTGACTTTC

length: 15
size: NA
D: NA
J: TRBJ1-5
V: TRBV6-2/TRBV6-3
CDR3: CASSLGRYSNQPQHF
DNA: TGTGCCAGCAGTTTAGGACGGTATAGCAATCAGCCCCAGCATTTT

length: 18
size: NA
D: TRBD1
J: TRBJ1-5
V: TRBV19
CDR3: CASRLWDRAAGSNQPQHF
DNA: TGTGCCAGTAGACTATGGGACAGGGCGGCGGGTAGCAATCAGCCCCAGCATTTT

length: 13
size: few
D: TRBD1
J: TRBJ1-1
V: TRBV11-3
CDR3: CASSLGQGFEAFF
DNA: TGTGCCAGCAGCTTGGGACAGGGCTTTGAAGCTTTCTTT

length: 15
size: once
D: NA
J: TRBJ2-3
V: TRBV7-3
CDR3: CASSRAGASTDTQYF
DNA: TGTGCCAGCAGCCGAGCAGGGGCGAGCACAGATACGCAGTATTTT

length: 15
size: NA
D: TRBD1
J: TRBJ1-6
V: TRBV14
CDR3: CASSVRDRFNSPLHF
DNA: TGTGCCAGCAGCGTCCGGGACAGGTTTAATTCACCCCTCCACTTT

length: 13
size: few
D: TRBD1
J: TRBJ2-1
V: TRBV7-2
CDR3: CASSFDRANEQFF
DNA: TGTGCCAGCAGCTTCGACAGGGCCAATGAGCAGTTCTTC

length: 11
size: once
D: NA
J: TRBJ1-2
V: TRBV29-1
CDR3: CSGGFDYGYTF
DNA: TGCAGCGGGGGGTTTGACTATGGCTACACCTTC

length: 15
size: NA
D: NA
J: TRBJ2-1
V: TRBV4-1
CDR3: CASSQVATSFNEQFF
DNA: TGCGCCAGCAGCCAAGTTGCGACCTCTTTCAATGAGCAGTTCTTC

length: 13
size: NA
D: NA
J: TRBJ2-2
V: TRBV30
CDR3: CAWSVSTTGELFF
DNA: TGTGCCTGGAGTGTATCCACCACCGGGGAGCTGTTTTTT

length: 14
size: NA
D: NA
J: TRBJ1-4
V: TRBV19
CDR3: CASLDGHTNEKLFF
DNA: TGTGCCAGCCTGGACGGCCATACTAATGAAAAACTGTTTTTT

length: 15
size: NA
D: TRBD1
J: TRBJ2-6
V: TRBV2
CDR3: CASSLQGAGANVLTF
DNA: TGTGCCAGCAGTCTACAGGGGGCTGGGGCCAACGTCCTGACTTTC